This section outlines one TCR beta chain sequence together with its context. CDR1 SEHNR and CDR2 FQNEAQ come from the germline V gene (reference sequence). The CDR3 consists of 17 residues. The ends were cut back, 1 base at V and 5 bases at J, with 18 bases in the middle. Assay: immunoSEQ multiplex PCR; the TCRdb copy retains only in-frame clones and omits some. The data contain under 300,000 clones, approximately 86% of them singletons. Adults between about 18 and 95 years of age took part from more than 20 US areas. The data were obtained in a study of blood T cell repertoires in COVID-19. The sequencing input was PBMCs or T cells enriched from blood (not recorded which). The V and J genes are TRBV7-9 and TRBJ1-5, with D possibly matching TRBD1 (5 bases). This clonotype originated in a woman in her 30s who had recovered from COVID-19. The CDR3 coding sequence is TGTGCCAGCAGCTTAGTACTGGGCCCCGCGGGACATCAGCCCCAGCATTTT. It translates to CASSLVLGPAGHQPQHF.